The 3 T cell receptor beta chains given below trace back to one sample, sequenced in a study of shared clonotypes between healthy human individuals. Produced via immunoSEQ multiplex PCR; TCRdb's table is partial and in-frame only. The sample has around 510,000 clones; around 96% are singletons. Sequencing used naive CD4+ T cells sorted from blood. The subset is: CD45RA+ positively selected. The source of these receptors is a woman between 25 and 40 years old in good health.

The CDR3 here is CAWTRGHGYTF. CDR3 sequence (DNA): TGTGCCTGGACTCGGGGCCATGGCTACACCTTC. The chain links TRBV30 to TRBJ1-2, with D perhaps matching TRBD1 (5 bases). CDR3 length: 11 amino acids. Germline V gene data show CDR1 as GTSNPN and CDR2 as SVGIG (reference sequence). The ends were cut back, 4 bases at V and 6 bases at J, with 9 bases in the middle.

This rearrangement joins TRBV18 to TRBJ2-7; D is possibly TRBD1 or TRBD2 (5 bases each). The CDR3 length is 15 residues. The V gene lost 2 bases and the J gene lost 0 bases, with 11 bases spanning the gap. From germline, CDR1 is KGHSH and CDR2 LQKENI. The CDR3: CASSPGTGSSYEQYF. The DNA of the CDR3 is TGTGCCAGCTCACCAGGGACGGGGAGCTCCTACGAGCAGTACTTC.

The chain employs TRBV29-1 and TRBJ1-1; 10 bases are a match to TRBD1. Per the germline V gene, CDR1 is SQVTM and CDR2 is ANQGSEA. The CDR3 length is 16 residues. The trim removed 6 bases at V and 5 bases at J, leaving 15 bases unmatched. The CDR3 DNA is TGCAGCGTCCGGGGTATACGACAGGGACAGGGGACTGAAGCTTTCTTT. Translation: CSVRGIRQGQGTEAFF.